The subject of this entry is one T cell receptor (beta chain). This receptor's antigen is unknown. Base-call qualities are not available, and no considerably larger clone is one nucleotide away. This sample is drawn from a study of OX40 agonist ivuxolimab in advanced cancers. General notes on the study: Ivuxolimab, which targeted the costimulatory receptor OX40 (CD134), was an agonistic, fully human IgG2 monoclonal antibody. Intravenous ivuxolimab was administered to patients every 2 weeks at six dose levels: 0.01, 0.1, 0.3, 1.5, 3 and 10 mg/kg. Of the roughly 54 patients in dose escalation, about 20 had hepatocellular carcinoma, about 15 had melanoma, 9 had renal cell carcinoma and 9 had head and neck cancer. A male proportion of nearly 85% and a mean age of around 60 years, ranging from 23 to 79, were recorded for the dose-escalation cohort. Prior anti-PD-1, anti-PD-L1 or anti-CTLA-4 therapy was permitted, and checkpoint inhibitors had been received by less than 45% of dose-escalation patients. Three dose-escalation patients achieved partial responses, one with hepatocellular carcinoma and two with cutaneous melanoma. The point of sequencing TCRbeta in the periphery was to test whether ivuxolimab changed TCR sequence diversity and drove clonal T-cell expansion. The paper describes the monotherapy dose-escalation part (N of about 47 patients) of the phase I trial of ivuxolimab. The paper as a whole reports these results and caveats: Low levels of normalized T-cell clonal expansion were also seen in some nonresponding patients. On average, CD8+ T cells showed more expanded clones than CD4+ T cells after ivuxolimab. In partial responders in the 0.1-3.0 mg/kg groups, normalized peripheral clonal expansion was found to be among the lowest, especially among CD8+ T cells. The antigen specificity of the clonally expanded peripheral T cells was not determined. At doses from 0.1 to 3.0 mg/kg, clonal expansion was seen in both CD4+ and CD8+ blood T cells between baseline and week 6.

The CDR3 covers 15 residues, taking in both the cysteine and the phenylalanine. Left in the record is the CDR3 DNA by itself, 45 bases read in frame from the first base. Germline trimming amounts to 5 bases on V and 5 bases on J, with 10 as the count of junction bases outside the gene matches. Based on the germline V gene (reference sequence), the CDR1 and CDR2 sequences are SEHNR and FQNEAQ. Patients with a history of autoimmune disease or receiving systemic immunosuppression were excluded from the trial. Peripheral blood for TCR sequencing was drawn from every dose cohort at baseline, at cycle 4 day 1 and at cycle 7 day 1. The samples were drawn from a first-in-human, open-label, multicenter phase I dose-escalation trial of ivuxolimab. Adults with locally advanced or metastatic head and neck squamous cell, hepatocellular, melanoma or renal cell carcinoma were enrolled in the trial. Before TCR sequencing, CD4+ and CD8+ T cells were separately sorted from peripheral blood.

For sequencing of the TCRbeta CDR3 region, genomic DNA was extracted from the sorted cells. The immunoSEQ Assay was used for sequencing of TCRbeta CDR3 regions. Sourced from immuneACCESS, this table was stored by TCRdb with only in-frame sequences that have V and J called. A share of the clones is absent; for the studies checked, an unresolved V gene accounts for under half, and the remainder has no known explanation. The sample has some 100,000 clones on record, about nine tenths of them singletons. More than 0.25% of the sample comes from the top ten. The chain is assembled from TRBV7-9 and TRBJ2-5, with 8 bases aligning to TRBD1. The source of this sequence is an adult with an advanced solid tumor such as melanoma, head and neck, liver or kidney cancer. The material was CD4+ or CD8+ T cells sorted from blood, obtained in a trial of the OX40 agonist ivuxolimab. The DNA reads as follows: TGTGCCAGCAGCGCCCAGGGGGCGGTCGGGGAGACCCAGTACTTC. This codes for CASSAQGAVGETQYF.